The T cell receptor (beta chain) described here comes from a study of beta chain features in type 1 diabetes. The CDR3 loop spans 14 amino acids. The trim removed 4 bases at V and 2 bases at J, leaving 4 bases unmatched. Germline CDR1 SQVTM, CDR2 ANQGSEA. This clone was recorded a few times. Its antigen remains unknown. Findings and caveats of the study: There was no resolution here of whether HLA type influences TCRB rearrangement.

The study reverse transcribed the entire isolated RNA, so it sequenced expressed TCRB transcripts. TCRdb's copy holds only in-frame clones and misses some; the assay was immunoSEQ multiplex PCR. This sample has about 350,000 clones; around 20% occur once, and the top ten carry approximately 0.046%. The clonotype comes from a woman under 30 in good health. Sequenced material: naive CD4+ T cells from blood. This sequence joins TRBV29-1 and TRBJ2-2, with TRBD2 matching over 7 bases. CDR3: CSVVGGTNTGELFF. The CDR3 coding sequence is TGCAGCGTTGTGGGGGGGACTAACACCGGGGAGCTGTTTTTT.